Each of the 6 T cell receptor beta chains below was sequenced from the same sample in a study of tumor and adjacent non-tumor tissue in lung cancer. This sample's RNA came from whole unsorted tissue. More than 3 cm separated this lung sample from the edge of the tumor. Three rounds of nested PCR, following a modified ARM-PCR protocol, produced the TCRbeta library. TCRdb passed the multiplex PCR reads through MiXCR, listing each CDR3 protein once. The sample lists roughly 82,000 distinct CDR3 sequences, more than 75% occurring once. Material: distant non-tumor lung tissue. The receptors originated from a woman between 45 and 60 years old with non-small cell lung cancer.

The chain combines TRBV11-2 with TRBJ2-5; D is perhaps TRBD2 (5 bases). V was shortened by 5 bases and J by 5 bases, with 21 bases between the two germline ends. CDR1 is SGHAT and CDR2 is FQNNGV in the germline V gene. The CDR3 runs 16 residues. CDR3 region: CASSLRTGISMETQYF. The CDR3 DNA sequence: TGTGCCAGCAGCCTTAGAACCGGGATTAGCATGGAGACCCAGTACTTC.

This clonotype was seen at least ten times. V gene TRBV6-2 or TRBV6-3 combines with J gene TRBJ2-3; perhaps TRBD2 as D (6 bases). Per the germline V gene, CDR1 is MNHEY and CDR2 is SVGEGT. The CDR3 is made up of 12 amino acids. Trimming took 6 bases from V and 8 from J, leaving 12 bases between them. The CDR3, as DNA: TGTGCCAGCAGGGGGGACTCTGGTACGCAGTATTTT. This translates into CASRGDSGTQYF.

Concerning this clonotype: Germline and junction disagree at one end, which may indicate a read error. V and J are TRBV11-2 and TRBJ2-1; D possibly uses TRBD1 or TRBD2 (5 bases each). Germline lookup yields CDR1 SGHAT and CDR2 FQNNGV. The CDR3 has 16 amino acids. CDR3 in amino acids: CASSPGGAGRFNKQFF. The CDR3 DNA is TGTGCCAGCAGCCCTGGAGGTGCAGGGCGATTCAATAAGCAGTTCTTC.

To note about this clonotype: At one boundary the junction diverges from the germline segment, which might be a read error. V usage is TRBV6-5 and J usage is TRBJ2-5, with TRBD1 as a possible D gene (5 bases). Germline values: CDR1 MNHEY, CDR2 SVGAGI. This CDR3 is 11 amino acids long. The CDR3 region is CTSRHQGTQYF. The CDR3 region has the DNA TGTACCAGCAGACACCAGGGCACCCAGTACTTC.

In this sample, this clonotype turned up a few times. Sequence at one end of the junction differs from germline and may be a read error. The gene calls are TRBV28 and TRBJ1-3, with D unclear. The CDR3 runs to 14 residues. Germline lookup yields CDR1 MDHEN and CDR2 SYDVKM. CDR3: CASNSRTSGNTVYF. The DNA of the CDR3 is TGTGCCAGCAATTCCCGGACCTCTGGAAACACCGTATATTTT.

Comments on this clonotype: Germline is not matched at one junction end, which may reflect a read error. The J gene is TRBJ2-1, the V gene TRBV29-1; 8 nucleotides align to TRBD2. From germline, CDR1 is SQVTM and CDR2 ANQGSEA. CDR3 length: 15 residues. The CDR3 DNA is TGCAGTGTCGAGCTAAGCGGGAGCTCCTACAGTGAGCAGTTCTTC. Protein product: CSVELSGSSYSEQFF.